This T cell receptor (beta chain) stems from a study of immune characterization of retroperitoneal liposarcoma. The CDR3 is made up of 15 amino acids. Germline values: CDR1 SGHAT, CDR2 FQDESV (reference sequence). TCRdb re-called the PCR reads with MiXCR, one entry per CDR3 protein. The sample shows about 2,300 distinct CDR3 sequences, 20% to 25% of them seen only once. This clonotype is judged medium-sized. Sequenced input: tumor tissue. The chain employs TRBV11-1 and TRBJ2-1; 7 bases are shared with TRBD1. Gene TRBJ2-5 matches the end of the DNA better, so the J call may be wrong. This TCR was sampled from a male donor with retroperitoneal liposarcoma. The CDR3 loop is CASSFGDSYSETQYF. The CDR3 DNA reads as TGTGCCAGCAGCTTCGGGGACAGTTATTCGGAGACCCAGTACTTC.